This record covers a single TCR beta chain. Its antigen is still unknown. The data were obtained in a study of T cell responses to AZD1222 COVID-19 vaccine. Sequenced by immunoSEQ multiplex PCR; TCRdb stores in-frame clones only, minus some. The table has 45,000 to 55,000 clones, around 80% seen once. The ends lost 4 bases at V and 0 bases at J; junction bases unmatched: 5. Germline values: CDR1 GTSNPN, CDR2 SVGIG (reference sequence). This CDR3 is 15 amino acids long. Study observations and caveats: Repertoires in all cases were sampled only once the peak T cell response had passed. Donors were largely white British and mainly female; clonal diversity was possibly underestimated. Nearly half of spike-specific TCRs reportedly target unmutated variant regions.

This TCR was recovered from an adult in good health. Sequences were derived from peripheral blood, sampled on day 0 of MenACWY control vaccination. This rearrangement joins TRBV30 to TRBJ1-3; 8 bases align to TRBD1. The CDR3 reads CAWIKTGGSGNTIYF. The CDR3 nucleotides read TGTGCCTGGATCAAAACAGGGGGCTCTGGAAACACCATATATTTT.